This T cell receptor beta chain was found in a study of identical twins. Germline V gene data show CDR1 as MNHEY and CDR2 as SVGAGI. The CDR3 has 13 residues. V dropped 2 bases and J dropped 4 bases, with 8 bases sitting between them. TCRdb re-called the 5' RACE reads through MiXCR, storing one row per CDR3 protein. The sample includes about 340,000 distinct CDR3 sequences, approximately 13% seen only once; the top ten take just over 7%. This sample was also put to use in a study of yellow fever vaccine responses in identical twins.

Sequencing was performed on CD8+ T cells sorted from blood. The V and J genes are TRBV6-5 and TRBJ1-2; D not resolved. The sequence was collected from a woman aged 18-29 years in good health. CDR3 sequence (DNA): TGTGCCAGCAGTTACGGCGGGATCTATGGCTACACCTTC. This translates into CASSYGGIYGYTF.